This T cell receptor (beta chain) was observed in a study of blood T cell repertoires in COVID-19. As for the study in general: The United States, Italy and Spain supplied acute and convalescent COVID-19 samples.

The length of the CDR3 is 13 residues. The germline CDR1 and CDR2 sequences are SGHTA and FQGNSA. V dropped 7 bases and J dropped 6 bases, with 13 bases sitting between them. Study processing details: Reference gene primer amplification gave nucleated cell count estimates. Profiling relied on immunoSEQ multiplex PCR, and the TCRdb table lists in-frame clones only, not all of them. That table supplies the V and J calls and clone size; D and trimming were determined from the DNA. The table lists 140,000 to 150,000 clones, 84% of them singletons. The sample consisted of peripheral blood. The source of this sequence is a human donor in a cohort sampled during active COVID-19. The chain is built from TRBV7-2 and TRBJ1-5; a possible D gene is TRBD1 (5 bases). The CDR3 sequence: CASTWTSGQPQHF. DNA for the CDR3: TGTGCCAGCACCTGGACATCGGGTCAGCCCCAGCATTTT.